This T cell receptor (beta chain) appears in the sequencing data of a study of OX40 agonist ivuxolimab in advanced cancers. The table came from immunoSEQ multiplex PCR; TCRdb's copy has only in-frame clones and leaves some out. The data show roughly 75,000 clones, with about nine tenths seen just once and approximately 2.8% held by the top ten. Findings and caveats of the study: Clonal expansion was seen in CD4+ and CD8+ blood T cells by week 6 at 0.1 to 3.0 mg/kg.

The V end lost 6 bases, the J end lost 3 bases, and 17 bases lay between the germline ends. Germline CDR1 reads MDHEN; CDR2 reads SYDVKM. The CDR3 extends over 15 amino acids. A single count supports this clone. No antigen is known for it. The chain has TRBV28 and TRBJ1-2; possible D gene TRBD1, 5 bases. The sequence came from an adult with an advanced solid tumor such as melanoma, head and neck, liver or kidney cancer. Here the sequenced sample was CD4+ or CD8+ T cells sorted from blood, taken in a trial of the OX40 agonist ivuxolimab. CDR3 loop: CASRLGPVGDYGYTF. As DNA, the CDR3 is TGTGCCAGCAGGCTAGGGCCCGTGGGGGACTATGGCTACACCTTC.